The 23 T cell receptor beta chains presented below share a single source sample, sequenced in a study of OX40 agonist ivuxolimab in advanced cancers. The table came from immunoSEQ multiplex PCR; TCRdb's copy has only in-frame clones and leaves some out. The sample has about 55,000 clones, 86% seen once. The sequencing used CD4+ or CD8+ T cells sorted from blood, collected in a trial of the OX40 agonist ivuxolimab. The receptors stem from an adult with an advanced solid tumor such as melanoma, head and neck, liver or kidney cancer.

The chain couples TRBV4-2 to TRBJ1-1; a weak D match, TRBD1 (5 bases). The V gene's germline CDR1 is LGHNA and CDR2 YNFKEQ. Deletions cut 0 bases from V and 8 bases from J, with 10 bases between. The CDR3 has 13 amino acids. The DNA of the CDR3 is TGTGCCAGCAGCCAAGATGGACGACAGGAAGCTTTCTTT. Translation: CASSQDGRQEAFF.

This chain joins TRBV5-1 and TRBJ2-6, with D possibly being TRBD2 (5 bases). Germline CDR1 SGHRS, CDR2 YFSETQ. The CDR3 is made up of 17 amino acids. Trimming took 2 bases from V and 0 from J, leaving 12 bases between them. The CDR3 here is CASSFDPGSSGANVLTF. CDR3 bases: TGCGCCAGCAGCTTCGATCCGGGGAGCTCTGGGGCCAACGTCCTGACTTTC.

The rearrangement links TRBV29-1 to TRBJ1-2; a weak D match, TRBD1 (5 bases). Trimming removed 7 bases from V and 8 bases from J, with 14 bases in between. Germline CDR1 and CDR2: SQVTM and ANQGSEA. The CDR3 totals 11 residues. The chain's CDR3 is CSAQGRDGYTF. DNA for the CDR3: TGCAGCGCCCAAGGAAGGGACGGCTACACCTTC. Supplemented by reference TRBV29-1 and TRBJ1-2, the full variable domain reads SAVISQKPSRDICQRGTSLTIQCQVDSQVTMMFWYRQQPGQSLTLIATANQGSEATYESGFVIDKFPISRPNLTFSTLTVSNMSPEDSSIYLCSAQGRDGYTFGSGTRLTVV.

The CDR3 loop is CRSRPSEDYEQYF. CDR3 sequence (DNA): TGCAGGTCACGGCCTAGCGAAGACTACGAGCAGTACTTC. This chain links TRBV29-1 with TRBJ2-7; TRBD2 is a possible D gene (6 bases). Germline V gene sequence: CDR1 SQVTM, CDR2 ANQGSEA. The CDR3 runs 13 residues.

In this sample, this clone turned up a few times. The V gene is TRBV6-6, the J gene TRBJ2-5; D not resolved. The CDR3 covers 12 residues. Trimming removed 6 bases from V and 5 bases from J, with 10 bases in between. Germline V CDR1 and CDR2: MNHNY, SVGAGI (reference sequence). The CDR3 DNA reads TGTGCCAGCAGGGACCTTGGGGAGACCCAGTACTTC. As protein: CASRDLGETQYF.

The V call is TRBV7-9, the J call TRBJ1-1; no clear D. The CDR3 length is 17 residues. Per germline, CDR1 SEHNR and CDR2 FQNEAQ (reference sequence). Trimming stripped 0 bases from V and 0 bases from J, with 14 bases between. The CDR3 is CASSLAGGSAMNTEAFF. The CDR3 DNA reads as TGTGCCAGCAGCTTAGCGGGCGGGAGCGCCATGAACACTGAAGCTTTCTTT.

V is TRBV6-5 and J is TRBJ1-3; D not certain. The CDR3 extends over 14 amino acids. CDR1 is MNHEY and CDR2 is SVGAGI in the germline V gene. Trimming stripped 3 bases from V and 0 bases from J, with 6 bases between. As DNA, the CDR3 is TGTGCCAGCAGTTATCAAAACTCTGGAAACACCATATATTTT. It specifies CASSYQNSGNTIYF.

This sequence joins TRBV4-1 and TRBJ2-3; perhaps D is TRBD1 or TRBD2 (5 bases each). The CDR3 runs to 15 residues. Trimming removed 4 bases at V and 3 bases at J, with 14 bases between. Germline V gene data show CDR1 as MGHRA and CDR2 as YSYEKL. The CDR3 DNA reads TGCGCCAGCAGCCCCCAGGTTGGGGGTACAGATACGCAGTATTTT. Protein: CASSPQVGGTDTQYF.

This clone was seen only a few times. The V and J genes are TRBV6-6 and TRBJ1-1; D unclear. V was clipped by 0 bases and J by 1 base, with 3 bases between them. The CDR3 consists of 13 residues. CDR1 and CDR2 from the germline V gene are MNHNY and SVGAGI (reference sequence). This CDR3 reads CASSYSENTEAFF. The DNA for the CDR3 is TGTGCCAGCAGTTACTCAGAGAACACTGAAGCTTTCTTT.

V is TRBV11-3 and J is TRBJ2-1, with TRBD1 matching over 7 bases. CDR1 SGHNT and CDR2 YENEEA come from the germline V gene. Losses at the gene ends were 5 bases for V and 6 bases for J; bases not matched to a gene: 4. This CDR3 region has 13 residues. Here the CDR3 reads CASSLGTANEQFF. The CDR3 nucleotides read TGTGCCAGCAGCCTTGGGACAGCCAATGAGCAGTTCTTC.

V gene TRBV7-3 combines with J gene TRBJ1-1; D is possibly TRBD1 (5 bases). Trimming pared 5 bases from V and 0 bases from J, leaving 7 bases between. Germline lookup yields CDR1 SGHTA and CDR2 FQGTGA. The CDR3 loop spans 13 amino acids. In DNA form, the CDR3 reads TGTGCCAGCAGCCAGACAGTGAACACTGAAGCTTTCTTT. As protein: CASSQTVNTEAFF.

The CDR3 DNA reads TGCGCCAGCAGCTTGGGGACAGGGTGGGTTTACGAGCAGTACTTC. Its translation: CASSLGTGWVYEQYF. V and J are TRBV5-1 and TRBJ2-7, with TRBD1 identical over 8 bases. The CDR3 has 15 amino acids. V was pared by 0 bases and J by 4 bases, with 6 bases of the junction left unmatched. Germline CDR1 SGHRS, CDR2 YFSETQ. The complete variable domain, with remaining parts taken from reference TRBV5-1 and TRBJ2-7, reads KAGVTQTPRYLIKTRGQQVTLSCSPISGHRSVSWYQQTPGQGLQFLFEYFSETQRNKGNFPGRFSGRQFSNSRSEMNVSTLELGDSALYLCASSLGTGWVYEQYFGPGTRLTVT.

This clone has just one count. The V gene is TRBV10-1, the J gene TRBJ2-1; 7 nucleotides align to TRBD1. The CDR3 loop spans 14 amino acids. The J segment lost 7 bases and the V segment lost 5 bases, leaving 8 bases of the junction unmatched. Germline values: CDR1 WNHNN, CDR2 SYGVQD (reference sequence). The chain's CDR3 is CASSYRGEGNEQFF. The DNA for the CDR3 is TGCGCCAGCAGTTACAGGGGAGAGGGAAATGAGCAGTTCTTC.

This clone was recorded once. This chain uses TRBV5-5 with TRBJ2-7; 9 bases map to TRBD2. The ends lost 4 bases at V and 2 bases at J; junction bases unmatched: 7. The CDR3 runs to 15 residues. Germline loops: CDR1 SGHKS, CDR2 YYEKEE (reference sequence). The CDR3 loop is CASSPRTSETYEQYF. The CDR3 bases are TGTGCCAGCAGCCCTAGGACTAGCGAAACCTACGAGCAGTACTTC.

This clone was recorded once. The chain combines TRBV7-9 with TRBJ1-2; D perhaps matches TRBD1 (5 bases). Between the trimmed V and J ends, which lost 2 bases and 1 base, there was a span of 5 bases. The CDR3 totals 13 residues. Germline V lookup: CDR1 SEHNR, CDR2 FQNEAQ (reference sequence). The CDR3: CASSLQGNYGYTF. CDR3 DNA: TGTGCCAGCAGCTTACAGGGTAACTATGGCTACACCTTC.

The chain has TRBV18 and TRBJ2-1; D is undetermined. V dropped 1 base and J dropped 3 bases, with 10 bases sitting between them. CDR1 is KGHSH and CDR2 is LQKENI in the germline V gene. The CDR3 loop spans 15 amino acids. Here the CDR3 DNA reads TGTGCCAGCTCACCACTACTGACACTCTACAATGAGCAGTTCTTC. Translating it yields CASSPLLTLYNEQFF.

The table lists this clone with a count of one. The CDR3: CASSWDSARSNQPQHF. The CDR3 DNA reads TGTGCCAGCAGTTGGGACTCAGCAAGAAGCAATCAGCCCCAGCATTTT. The J gene is TRBJ1-5, the V gene TRBV28; D is perhaps TRBD1 (5 bases). Germline V gene data show CDR1 as MDHEN and CDR2 as SYDVKM. The CDR3 is 16 amino acids. V was trimmed by 4 bases and J by 1 base, leaving 14 bases between them.

This rearrangement joins TRBV21-1 to TRBJ2-3; the tabulated D call, TRBD1, remains unverified against the DNA. TRBV21-1 is flagged as a pseudogene. This CDR3 comprises 19 residues. CDR3 residues: CASSKSVRQGRSSTDTQYF. The CDR3 nucleotides read TGTGCCAGCAGCAAATCGGTTCGACAGGGTCGGAGTAGCACAGATACGCAGTATTTT.

This chain joins TRBV6-1 and TRBJ1-2, with no clear D. The CDR3 contains 12 residues. Trimming removed 6 bases at V and 4 bases at J, with 9 bases between. Germline assignment: CDR1 MNHNS and CDR2 SASEGT. The CDR3 bases are TGTGCCAGCAGGGACCCGAGCTATGGCTACACCTTC. Its translation is CASRDPSYGYTF.

The rearrangement uses TRBV7-3 and TRBJ2-2, with D possibly matching TRBD1 (5 bases). The CDR3 extends over 15 amino acids. The ends were cut back, 2 bases at V and 1 base at J, with 8 bases in the middle. Germline loops: CDR1 SGHTA, CDR2 FQGTGA. The DNA of the CDR3 is TGTGCCAGCAGCTTAGGAGACAGGAACACCGGGGAGCTGTTTTTT. It codes for CASSLGDRNTGELFF.

The CDR3 sequence: CASRILGGWAKHF. The CDR3 bases are TGTGCCAGCAGGATTCTAGGGGGATGGGCCAAGCATTTT. The chain links TRBV28 to TRBJ1-5; D is perhaps TRBD1 (6 bases). Germline CDR1 is MDHEN and CDR2 is SYDVKM. V shed 6 bases and J shed 14 bases, with 20 bases lying between them. The CDR3 has 13 amino acids.

This clone appeared a few times. The rearrangement links TRBV6-5 to TRBJ1-5, with unresolved D. The germline V gene has CDR1 MNHEY and CDR2 SVGAGI. Trimming took off 5 bases at V and 5 bases at J, with 10 bases between the two ends. This CDR3 region has 13 residues. CDR3 in DNA: TGTGCCAGCAGTCAAAGGAGTTATCAGCCCCAGCATTTT. Its translation is CASSQRSYQPQHF.

The chain's CDR3 is CAWPRLAAGSGANVLTF. Written as DNA, the CDR3 is TGTGCCTGGCCCAGACTAGCGGCGGGGTCGGGGGCCAACGTCCTGACTTTC. The chain carries TRBV2 and TRBJ2-6; 9 bases agree with TRBD2. The length of the CDR3 is 17 residues. The V segment lost 11 bases and the J segment 4 bases; nucleotides outside the gene matches: 15. From germline, CDR1 is SNHLY and CDR2 FYNNEI.